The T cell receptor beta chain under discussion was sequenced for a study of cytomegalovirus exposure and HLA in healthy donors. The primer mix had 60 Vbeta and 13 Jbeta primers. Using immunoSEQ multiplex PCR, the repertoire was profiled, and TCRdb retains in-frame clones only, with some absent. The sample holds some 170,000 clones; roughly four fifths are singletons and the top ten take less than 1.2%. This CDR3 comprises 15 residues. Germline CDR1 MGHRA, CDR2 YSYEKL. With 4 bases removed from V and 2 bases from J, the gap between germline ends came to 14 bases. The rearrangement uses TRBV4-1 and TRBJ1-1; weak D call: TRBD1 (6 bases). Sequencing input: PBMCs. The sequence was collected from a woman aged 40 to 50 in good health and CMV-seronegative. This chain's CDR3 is CASSLGHTGNTEAFF. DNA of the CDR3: TGCGCCAGCAGCCTGGGACACACGGGTAACACTGAAGCTTTCTTT.